This T cell receptor (beta chain) was documented in a study of early T cells in non-severe SARS-CoV-2 infection. Overall study context: The input, bulk RNA from unsorted whole blood, was sequenced, and chains were unpaired. The study's findings and limits: Matching against VDJdb likely underestimated virus-specific expansions, favoring anti-spike CD8.

Individual cDNA molecules were tagged with unique molecular identifiers. TCRdb analysed the 5' RACE reads with MiXCR anew, one entry per CDR3 protein. The sample records approximately 27,000 distinct CDR3 sequences, over 8.5% being singletons. The CDR3 spans 16 residues. With 0 bases removed from V and 1 base from J, the gap between germline ends came to 10 bases. Germline CDR1 is LGHDT and CDR2 is YNNKEL (reference sequence). This clonotype turned up a few times. Its antigen is currently unknown. The sequenced sample consisted of whole blood. V gene TRBV3-1 combines with J gene TRBJ2-4; a possible D gene is TRBD1 (5 bases). The receptor was derived from an adult who was a healthcare worker with PCR-confirmed SARS-CoV-2 infection or an uninfected control (not recorded which). CDR3 bases: TGTGCCAGCAGCCAAGAGGCAGGGTTTGCCAAAAACATTCAGTACTTC. Encoded protein: CASSQEAGFAKNIQYF.